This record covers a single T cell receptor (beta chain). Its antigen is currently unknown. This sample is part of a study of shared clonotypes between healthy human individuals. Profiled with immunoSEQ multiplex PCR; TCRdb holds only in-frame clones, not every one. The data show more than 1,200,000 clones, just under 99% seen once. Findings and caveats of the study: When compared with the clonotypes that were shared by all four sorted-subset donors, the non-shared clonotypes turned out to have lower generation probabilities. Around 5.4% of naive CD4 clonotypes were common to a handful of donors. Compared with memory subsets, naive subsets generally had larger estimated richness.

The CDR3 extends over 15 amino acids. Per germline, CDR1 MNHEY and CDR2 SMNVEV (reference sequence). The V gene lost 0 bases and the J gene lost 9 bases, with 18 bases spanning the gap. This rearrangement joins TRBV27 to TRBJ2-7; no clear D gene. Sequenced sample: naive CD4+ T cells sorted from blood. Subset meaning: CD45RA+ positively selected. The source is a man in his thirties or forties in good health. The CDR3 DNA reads TGTGCCAGCAGTTTATCGAGTACAGTTCGTATGGCGCAGTACTTC. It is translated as CASSLSSTVRMAQYF.